These T cell receptor beta chains were read from a single sample in a study of cytomegalovirus exposure and HLA in healthy donors. TCRdb's copy holds only in-frame clones and misses some; the assay was immunoSEQ multiplex PCR. Altogether about 150,000 clones are present, more than 9.5% being singletons, with the ten largest covering 1.5% to 2%. Sequencing was carried out using PBMCs. The origin of the receptors is a man aged 50-59 years in good health and CMV-seronegative. CDR3s include the opening cysteine and the closing phenylalanine or tryptophan. The D gene is left open where the match is weak. For some rows the clone size is stated as once, few or many, or as a class when expanded; others skip it.

v_call,j_call,clone_size,d_call,cdr3_nt,cdr3_aa
TRBV7-9,TRBJ1-1,NA,NA,TGTGCCAGCAGCTTACTAGCGAACACTGAAGCTTTCTTT,CASSLLANTEAFF
TRBV15,TRBJ2-7,few,TRBD1,TGTGCCACCAGAGTAGGGGACAGGGGTACCGAGCAGTACTTC,CATRVGDRGTEQYF
TRBV19,TRBJ1-4,many,TRBD1,TGTGCCAGTAGTTCCCGGACAGGGAATGAAAAACTGTTTTTT,CASSSRTGNEKLFF
TRBV12-5,TRBJ2-2,few,NA,TGTGCTAGTGGTTTGGTACGTGACTTATCTACCGGGGAGCTGTTTTTT,CASGLVRDLSTGELFF
TRBV7-3,TRBJ2-3,NA,NA,TGTGCCAGCAGTTTAGGGGGGAGGGTTAGCACAGATACGCAGTATTTT,CASSLGGRVSTDTQYF
TRBV28,TRBJ1-4,few,NA,TGTGCCAGCAGTAACAGGCAGGGTAATGAAAAACTGTTTTTT,CASSNRQGNEKLFF
TRBV6-1,TRBJ2-6,NA,NA,TGTGCCAGCAGTGAAACCTCAGCTGGGGCCAACGTCCTGACTTTC,CASSETSAGANVLTF
TRBV11-2,TRBJ2-7,few,TRBD1,TGTGCCAGCAGCTTAAAACAGGGGGGTTCCTCCTACGAGCAGTACTTC,CASSLKQGGSSYEQYF
TRBV29-1,TRBJ2-7,few,NA,TGCAGCGTTTCGGTAGACGAGCAGTACTTC,CSVSVDEQYF
TRBV5-1,TRBJ1-1,NA,NA,TGCGCCAGCAGCTGGAGGGAGGGAGGGACTGAAGCTTTCTTT,CASSWREGGTEAFF
TRBV7-3,TRBJ1-1,NA,NA,TGTGCCAGCAGCTTAGTAGTGAACACTGAAGCTTTCTTT,CASSLVVNTEAFF
TRBV7-3,TRBJ2-2,NA,TRBD2,TGTGCCAGCAGCTTAATCCCGCGGGAGGTCGCCGGGGAGCTGTTTTTT,CASSLIPREVAGELFF
TRBV10-1,TRBJ2-3,NA,NA,TGCGCCAGCAGCCTGGAGGGAGAGGGCACAGATACGCAGTATTTT,CASSLEGEGTDTQYF
TRBV5-6,TRBJ1-1,few,NA,TGTGCCAGCGGACGTCCGGGGAAGGGTGAAGCTTTCTTT,CASGRPGKGEAFF
TRBV4-1,TRBJ1-4,NA,TRBD1,TGCGCCAGCAGCTTCCGCAGGGGGATTGGAGAAAAACTGTTTTTT,CASSFRRGIGEKLFF
TRBV5-1,TRBJ1-1,few,TRBD1,TGCGCCAGCAGCACGGGACAGACAGAGAACACTGAAGCTTTCTTT,CASSTGQTENTEAFF
TRBV6-1,TRBJ2-3,few,NA,TGTGCCAGCAGTAGAGAACAGGGTCGCACAGATACGCAGTATTTT,CASSREQGRTDTQYF
TRBV5-4,TRBJ2-5,few,NA,TGTGCCAGCAGCTTGTACAGGGCTCAAGAGACCCAGTACTTC,CASSLYRAQETQYF
TRBV18,TRBJ2-1,few,NA,TGTGCCAGCTCACCACTAGATTCGAGGTTTGATGAGCAGTTCTTC,CASSPLDSRFDEQFF
TRBV9,TRBJ2-1,few,TRBD1,TGTGCCAGCACCCCGGGACAGGTAAACAATGAGCAGTTCTTC,CASTPGQVNNEQFF
TRBV2,TRBJ2-7,few,TRBD2,TGTGCCAGCAATGCACTAGCGGGGACCTACGAGCAGTACTTC,CASNALAGTYEQYF
TRBV25-1,TRBJ1-1,few,NA,TGTGCCAGCAGTGGATGGGGCAGGGCGGAGGGTGAAGCTTTCTTT,CASSGWGRAEGEAFF
TRBV2,TRBJ2-2,NA,TRBD1,TGTGCCAGCAGTGTCAGGGGGACCGGGGAGCTGTTTTTT,CASSVRGTGELFF
TRBV19,TRBJ1-5,NA,TRBD1,TGTGCCAGTATCGGTTCGGGCAGGGGGTATCAGCCCCAGCATTTT,CASIGSGRGYQPQHF
TRBV19,TRBJ1-1,few,NA,TGTGCGATGACAGAGAACACTGAAGCTTTCTTT,CAMTENTEAFF
TRBV2,TRBJ2-5,NA,TRBD2,TGTGCCAGCAGTCCTCTAGCGGGGGGGCACGAGACCCAGTACTTC,CASSPLAGGHETQYF
TRBV27,TRBJ2-1,NA,TRBD2,TGTGCCAGCAGTTTAGGACTAGCTCGCTACAATGAGCAGTTCTTC,CASSLGLARYNEQFF
TRBV7-7,TRBJ2-5,few,TRBD1,TGTGCCAGCAGCTTAAAAGGGGGCCGGGAGACCCAGTACTTC,CASSLKGGRETQYF
TRBV13,TRBJ2-1,few,TRBD1,TGTGCCAGCAGCTTTTTTATCGGGGTAGGAGGGACAGGGGATTTCAGCTCCTACAATGAGCAGTTCTTC,CASSFFIGVGGTGDFSSYNEQFF
TRBV7-9,TRBJ1-2,few,TRBD1,TGTGCCAGCAGCATTGGACAGGTCTATGGCTACACCTTC,CASSIGQVYGYTF
TRBV19,TRBJ1-4,NA,TRBD1,TGTGCCAGTAGTCCCCTCCGGGACAGGTCCCATGAAAAACTGTTTTTT,CASSPLRDRSHEKLFF
TRBV7-2,TRBJ2-2,few,TRBD2,TGTGCCAGTGCAGCGGGAGTCACCGGGGAGCTGTTTTTT,CASAAGVTGELFF
TRBV2,TRBJ1-3,few,NA,TGTGCCAGCAGTGTGAGTCATTCTGGAAACACCATATATTTT,CASSVSHSGNTIYF
TRBV2,TRBJ2-7,NA,TRBD2,TGTGCCAGCATGGCGGGAGGATACGAGCAGTACTTC,CASMAGGYEQYF
TRBV10-3,TRBJ2-3,few,TRBD2,TGTGCCATCAGTCTCCCGGGGGGGCTTAAAGATACGCAGTATTTT,CAISLPGGLKDTQYF
TRBV27,TRBJ1-5,NA,NA,TGTGCCAGCAGCCCGTCCGGGGGCAATCAGCCCCAGCATTTT,CASSPSGGNQPQHF
TRBV5-4,TRBJ2-2,few,NA,TGTGCCAGCAGCACCCCCCCGACAGGGAACACCGGGGAGCTGTTTTTT,CASSTPPTGNTGELFF
TRBV19,TRBJ1-5,few,TRBD1,TGTGCCAGTAGAATGACAGGGGGCGAGGGTCAGCCCCAGCATTTT,CASRMTGGEGQPQHF
TRBV19,TRBJ2-6,few,TRBD1,TGTGCCAGTAGTATGCTCGACAGGGGACACCCCTCTGGGGCCAACGTCCTGACTTTC,CASSMLDRGHPSGANVLTF
TRBV11-2,TRBJ1-3,few,TRBD1,TGTGCCAGCAGCTCTTACAGGGGGTCTGGAAACACCATATATTTT,CASSSYRGSGNTIYF
TRBV6-1,TRBJ2-2,few,NA,TGTGCCAGCAGTCTTGAGGCGGGGACCGGGGAGCTGTTTTTT,CASSLEAGTGELFF
TRBV4-1,TRBJ2-1,NA,NA,TGCGCCAGCAGCCAAGACGGGGGATCGGGAAATGAGCAGTTCTTC,CASSQDGGSGNEQFF
TRBV6-5,TRBJ2-1,few,NA,TGTGCCAGCAGTTACGTGGCGGGGTCCGCCAATGAGCAGTTCTTC,CASSYVAGSANEQFF
TRBV27,TRBJ1-4,few,NA,TGTGCCAGCAGCTTTGCCTCAGGGGCGGGCGAAAAACTGTTTTTT,CASSFASGAGEKLFF
TRBV4-1,TRBJ2-3,NA,NA,TGCGCCAGCAGCCAAGATGGACAGCGCACAGATACGCAGTATTTT,CASSQDGQRTDTQYF
TRBV18,TRBJ2-3,NA,TRBD1,TGTGCCAGCTCCCCCGGGACAGGGGGCGCAGATACGCAGTATTTT,CASSPGTGGADTQYF
TRBV25-1,TRBJ2-3,NA,NA,TGTGCCAGCGGTCATCAGGGGCGCAGCACAGATACGCAGTATTTT,CASGHQGRSTDTQYF